The T cell receptor beta chain under discussion was sequenced for a study of CD4 T cells in relation to SARS-CoV-2 and coronaviruses. Whole-study findings and limits: Crossreactivity was assessed only for spike protein, not other viral proteins. Culture-expanded clones reflect memory recall rather than primary priming during culture.

About this clone: The target antigen is unknown.

Naive and memory CD4+ T cell DNA was deep-sequenced without culture. Data came from immunoSEQ multiplex PCR; TCRdb stores just in-frame clones and leaves some out. This table holds some 65,000 clones, around 86% found once. The junction had 8 bases not matched to a gene; V was cut back by 4 bases and J by 1 base. The CDR3 consists of 15 residues. CDR1 and CDR2 (germline): SGDLS, YYNGEE. The unexposed donors gave CD4+ T cells in about 2011-2019, prior to COVID-19. J is TRBJ2-7 and V is TRBV9; 7 nucleotides match TRBD1. The sample was memory CD4+ T cells from PBMCs. The TCR was taken from a human donor in good health. In DNA form, the CDR3 reads TGTGCCAGCAGCTCGTCCCCGGGACAGTCCTACGAGCAGTACTTC. Protein product: CASSSSPGQSYEQYF.